This T cell receptor beta chain was identified during a study of T cell responses to AZD1222 COVID-19 vaccine. The V end lost 2 bases, the J end lost 2 bases, and 11 bases lay between the germline ends. From germline, CDR1 is MNHEY and CDR2 SVGEGT. The CDR3 contains 15 residues. Sequencing used immunoSEQ multiplex PCR; TCRdb keeps in-frame clones, though not all of them. The top ten hold under 3.5% of the sample, which has some 94,000 clones, around 90% seen once. This sequence originates from an adult in good health. J is TRBJ2-3 and V is TRBV6-2 or TRBV6-3, with D possibly being TRBD1 (6 bases). Sequenced here: peripheral blood, sampled on day 0 of AZD1222 vaccination. CDR3 protein: CASSYPPGHTDTQYF. The CDR3 nucleotides are TGTGCCAGCAGTTACCCACCGGGACACACAGATACGCAGTATTTT.